This T cell receptor (beta chain) comes out of a study of regulatory T cells in long-lasting Graves disease. Sample time point: newly diagnosed GD, antithyroid drugs for less than 3 months. RNA extracted from PBMCs served as the sequencing template. According to the study, TCR beta libraries were built with iRepertoire HTBI primers and CDR3-region Arm-PCR. MiXCR, applied by TCRdb to the multiplex PCR reads, yields one record per CDR3 protein. In the table there are 250,000 to 300,000 distinct CDR3 sequences, about 17% of which are singletons. This clonotype was observed at least ten times. These data are also associated with another study on T cells in Graves' hyperthyroidism and ophthalmopathy. That paper adds: Exclusion followed for patients with uncontrolled infection, other autoimmune disease, pregnancy or lactation. RT-PCR in the first round (using the HTBI primer set) targeted the TCR CDR3.

The material sequenced was peripheral blood mononuclear cells (PBMCs), taken at new diagnosis, from a patient treated with antithyroid drugs. This clonotype was sampled from a woman aged 30 to 39 with Graves disease.

The CDR3 sequence is CASSPRLGMNTEAFF. For the CDR3, the DNA is TGTGCCAGCAGCCCGAGGCTGGGGATGAACACTGAAGCTTTCTTT. V is TRBV9 and J is TRBJ1-1, with D uncertain. The CDR3 consists of 15 residues. CDR1 is SGDLS, CDR2 YYNGEE, per germline. The germline V and J ends were trimmed by 4 bases and 0 bases, with 13 bases remaining between them.